The present TCR beta chain was sequenced within a study of tumor-infiltrating lymphocytes in primary liver carcinoma. Study-level information: The patient population consisted of men and women between 30 and 69 years of age. General study results and limits: The study found tumor-adjacent and tumor-blood pairs overlapped less than tumor region pairs.

At least ten counts were recorded for this clonotype. The antigen remains undetermined. CDR3 length equals 12 residues. The germline V gene has CDR1 MDHEN and CDR2 SYDVKM. Deletions cut 6 bases from V and 10 bases from J, with 15 bases between. Constant-region priming of approximately 500 ng total RNA yielded TCR beta cDNA. Employing slightly modified ARM-PCR, three nested multiplex PCR rounds were run, and these gave rise to the TCR beta libraries. The two initial PCR rounds, roughly 9 cycles each, used TRBV1-TRBV30 forward and C-beta reverse primers. TCRdb reprocessed the multiplex PCR reads with MiXCR, giving one entry per CDR3 protein. The table lists under 200,000 distinct CDR3 sequences, about 82% of them singletons. The tissue used was unsorted bulk material of about 17-33 mg. RNA and DNA were co-extracted from it with the AllPrep DNA/RNA mini kit. These patients lived with chronic HBV infection and had never been treated. Five distinct regions per tumor were sampled.

The chain uses TRBV28 and TRBJ1-1; D is perhaps TRBD1 (5 bases). Specimen: tumor tissue from primary liver carcinoma. This receptor was obtained from a man aged 35 to 55 with primary liver carcinoma and hepatitis B virus infection. The CDR3 reads CASSGRGFVAFF. The DNA for the CDR3 is TGTGCCAGCAGCGGACGGGGGTTCGTAGCTTTCTTT. Supplemented by reference TRBV28 and TRBJ1-1, the full variable domain reads DVKVTQSSRYLVKRTGEKVFLECVQDMDHENMFWYRQDPGLGLRLIYFSYDVKMKEKGDIPEGYSVSREKKERFSLILESASTNQTSMYLCASSGRGFVAFFGQGTRLTVV.